These 21 T cell receptor beta chains originate from one sample sequenced in a study of blood T cells in healthy people across ages. The authors ran a second PCR of about 6 to 12 cycles using a sample-barcoded 5' primer and a J-beta primer mix. TCRdb recomputed calls from the 5' RACE reads with MiXCR, one row per CDR3 protein. The table lists more than 600,000 distinct CDR3 sequences, 20% to 30% of them singletons. The same sample was also studied in work on T cells of mothers and their children.

Specimen: blood. These receptors all come from a boy younger than 18 in good health.

This chain joins TRBV12-3 or TRBV12-4 and TRBJ1-6; 7 bases are a match to TRBD1. This CDR3 is built from 13 residues. Germline trimming cut 7 bases from V and 15 bases from J; bases unmatched to any gene: 12. CDR3 protein: CASKIRDRAYLHF. CDR3 sequence (DNA): TGTGCCAGCAAGATTCGGGACAGAGCATACCTCCACTTT.

This clonotype came up a few times. An end of the junction does not agree with germline; a read error may underlie this. The chain combines TRBV7-9 with TRBJ1-1; 7 positions match TRBD1. The CDR3 is made up of 13 amino acids. The germline V gene encodes CDR1 SEHNR and CDR2 FQNEAQ (reference sequence). This CDR3 is CASSGQVNSEAFF. The DNA for the CDR3 is TGTGCCAGCAGTGGACAGGTGAACAGTGAAGCTTTCTTT.

This clonotype was seen a few times. The chain links TRBV9 to TRBJ2-7; D perhaps matches TRBD2 (6 bases). The germline V gene has CDR1 SGDLS and CDR2 YYNGEE. V was cut by 0 bases and J by 4 bases, with 14 bases left in between. The CDR3 covers 15 residues. The CDR3 reads CASSVGRDPAYEQYF. The CDR3 nucleotides read TGTGCCAGCAGCGTAGGGCGGGACCCCGCTTACGAGCAGTACTTC.

The chain is built from TRBV7-2 and TRBJ1-2; TRBD1 aligns across 8 bases. V was clipped by 7 bases and J by 8 bases; unmatched bases: 9. CDR1 and CDR2 from the germline V gene are SGHTA and FQGNSA. The CDR3 totals 13 residues. Here the CDR3 reads CASTRTGTIGYTF. In nucleotides, the CDR3 is TGTGCCAGCACTCGGACAGGGACTATAGGCTACACCTTC.

The chain links TRBV29-1 to TRBJ1-1; D is ambiguous. Germline V CDR1 and CDR2: SQVTM, ANQGSEA. V was trimmed by 7 bases and J by 3 bases, leaving 12 bases between them. This CDR3 has 12 amino acids. The CDR3 DNA reads as TGCAGCGCGTTAACCGATTACACTGAAGCTTTCTTT. Protein: CSALTDYTEAFF.

The rearrangement joins TRBV28 to TRBJ2-7, with D maybe TRBD2 (6 bases). CDR3 size: 13 residues. Per germline, CDR1 MDHEN and CDR2 SYDVKM. Trimming cost V 6 bases and J 6 bases, with 15 bases left between them. In DNA form, the CDR3 reads TGTGCCAGCAGCCCGGGACGGGGGATCGAGCAGTACTTC. This translates into CASSPGRGIEQYF.

Turning to this clonotype: The CDR3 carries no conserved terminal phenylalanine or tryptophan, so it likely arises from a read error. Because the CDR3's place on the DNA is in doubt, the DNA is left out and the CDR3 is given as listed by TCRdb. The V and J genes are TRBV11-2 and TRBJ2-1; the D call TRBD2 from the table was never checked on the DNA. Germline V gene sequence: CDR1 SGHAT, CDR2 FQNNGV. The CDR3 is made up of 12 amino acids, end residues included. The CDR3 loop reads CASSLDLGGLAL.

There are a few counts of this clonotype. The CDR3 sequence is CASSVDTPGGYTF. The DNA of the CDR3 is TGTGCCAGCAGCGTGGACACCCCTGGGGGCTACACCTTC. The gene calls are TRBV9 and TRBJ1-2; D perhaps matches TRBD1 (5 bases). The V gene's germline CDR1 is SGDLS and CDR2 YYNGEE. V was cut by 2 bases and J by 8 bases, with 13 bases left in between. The CDR3 extends over 13 amino acids.

This chain connects TRBV10-3 to TRBJ2-5; weak D call: TRBD1 (5 bases). The end of the DNA fits TRBJ2-7 better, so the J call may be wrong. The germline V gene encodes CDR1 ENHRY and CDR2 SYGVKD. The CDR3 covers 13 residues. The CDR3 DNA reads TGTGCCATCAGTGAGACAGGATACTACGAGCAGTACTTC. Translated: CAISETGYYEQYF.

V is TRBV7-2 and J is TRBJ1-4, with D hard to call. Trimming took off 6 bases at V and 11 bases at J, with 16 bases between the two ends. The CDR3 is made up of 13 amino acids. CDR1 is SGHTA, CDR2 FQGNSA, per germline. The CDR3 protein is CASRQHGKRKLFF. The CDR3 DNA follows: TGTGCCAGCAGGCAGCACGGGAAGAGGAAACTGTTTTTT.

The sample holds a few counts of this clonotype. The chain employs TRBV4-1 and TRBJ2-2, with no clear D. CDR3 size: 14 residues. V was cut by 0 bases and J by 7 bases, with 9 bases left in between. CDR1 is MGHRA, CDR2 YSYEKL, per germline. The CDR3 DNA follows: TGCGCCAGCAGCCAAGATGGGTGGGACGGGGAGCTGTTTTTT. Its translation is CASSQDGWDGELFF.

This chain uses TRBV7-3 with TRBJ2-7; tentatively, D is TRBD2 (6 bases). The CDR3 contains 16 residues. Trimming shortened V by 2 bases and J by 0 bases, and 14 bases separated the two germline ends. CDR1 and CDR2 from the germline V gene are SGHTA and FQGTGA. The CDR3: CASSLYGGESSYEQYF. As DNA, the CDR3 is TGTGCCAGCAGCTTATACGGCGGGGAAAGCTCCTACGAGCAGTACTTC.

Concerning this clonotype itself: One end of the junction fails to match germline, which may point to a read error. V usage is TRBV20-1 and J usage is TRBJ2-1; 10 nucleotides line up with TRBD2. Germline V CDR1 and CDR2: DFQATT, SNEGSKA (reference sequence). The CDR3 runs 14 residues. CDR3 region: CNAKWPSGGDEQFF. The CDR3 DNA reads as TGCAATGCTAAGTGGCCTAGCGGGGGCGATGAGCAGTTCTTC.

This clonotype came up a few times. The chain links TRBV10-3 to TRBJ2-2; 11 nucleotides match TRBD2. This CDR3 is built from 20 residues. The V gene end was trimmed by 0 bases and the J gene end by 0 bases; junction bases not matched to a gene: 9. Germline V gene lookup returns CDR1 ENHRY and CDR2 SYGVKD. The CDR3 is CAISESLAGGPVPNTGELFF. The CDR3 DNA reads as TGTGCCATCAGTGAGTCTTTAGCGGGAGGGCCAGTCCCGAACACCGGGGAGCTGTTTTTT.

The J gene is TRBJ2-5, the V gene TRBV24-1, with 8 bases matching TRBD1. The tail of the sequence fits TRBJ2-7 better, so the J call may be wrong. The germline V gene has CDR1 KGHDR and CDR2 SFDVKD. The CDR3 extends over 13 amino acids. CDR3 in DNA: TGTGCCACCGGGACAGGCGGTACCTACGAGCAGTACTTC. Its protein product is CATGTGGTYEQYF.

This clonotype was recorded a few times. The gene calls are TRBV20-1 and TRBJ2-1; a possible D gene is TRBD2 (5 bases). The germline V gene has CDR1 DFQATT and CDR2 SNEGSKA (reference sequence). V lost 2 bases, J lost 9 bases, and 11 bases lay in between. The CDR3 loop spans 12 amino acids. The DNA of the CDR3 is TGCAGTGCTAGAACCAAACTAGGTGAGCAGTTCTTC. This encodes CSARTKLGEQFF.

This clonotype turned up a few times. This chain uses TRBV5-1 with TRBJ1-2; D perhaps matches TRBD1 (5 bases). V was trimmed by 4 bases and J by 2 bases, leaving 18 bases between them. Germline V gene sequence: CDR1 SGHRS, CDR2 YFSETQ. The CDR3 contains 16 residues. This CDR3 is CASSQGTDWENYGYTF. Written as DNA, the CDR3 is TGCGCCAGCAGCCAAGGGACCGATTGGGAAAACTATGGCTACACCTTC.

CDR3 sequence reads: CASSQDSRTPTKYF. The CDR3, as DNA: TGTGCCAGCAGCCAAGACTCTCGAACACCAACAAAGTACTTC. This sequence joins TRBV3-1 and TRBJ2-5; D ambiguous. Trimming removed 0 bases from V and 12 bases from J, with 17 bases in between. The CDR3 is 14 amino acids. Germline assignment: CDR1 LGHDT and CDR2 YNNKEL (reference sequence).

This clonotype has only a few counts. The chain is built from TRBV29-1 and TRBJ2-7; D is unresolved. Trimming pared 4 bases from V and 3 bases from J, leaving 7 bases between. Germline loops: CDR1 SQVTM, CDR2 ANQGSEA. The CDR3 consists of 11 residues. CDR3 region: CSVVAGYEQYF. The CDR3 DNA follows: TGCAGCGTTGTAGCCGGCTACGAGCAGTACTTC.

The chain carries TRBV5-6 and TRBJ1-4; D is possibly TRBD1 (6 bases). The germline CDR1 and CDR2 sequences are SGHDT and YYEEEE. The CDR3 contains 17 residues. V dropped 1 base and J dropped 8 bases, with 21 bases sitting between them. CDR3 in DNA: TGTGCCAGCAGCTTGCGCTCGACAGGCCCGATTGGGGAAAAACTGTTTTTT. It yields the protein CASSLRSTGPIGEKLFF. The entire variable domain, with the rest obtained from reference TRBV5-6 and TRBJ1-4, is as follows: DAGVTQSPTHLIKTRGQQVTLRCSPKSGHDTVSWYQQALGQGPQFIFQYYEEEERQRGNFPDRFSGHQFPNYSSELNVNALLLGDSALYLCASSLRSTGPIGEKLFFGSGTQLSVL.

This clonotype was seen a handful of times. The genes are TRBV5-1 and TRBJ2-1, with 16 bases fitting TRBD2. Germline V gene data show CDR1 as SGHRS and CDR2 as YFSETQ. The CDR3 consists of 19 residues. Losses at the gene ends were 4 bases for V and 0 bases for J; bases not matched to a gene: 7. CDR3: CASSPGLAGGYSSYNEQFF. CDR3 DNA sequence: TGCGCCAGCAGCCCGGGACTAGCGGGGGGGTACAGCTCCTACAATGAGCAGTTCTTC.